This T cell receptor (beta chain) derives from a study of T cells in localized non-small cell lung cancer. The repertoire was sequenced with immunoSEQ multiplex PCR; TCRdb's copy has only in-frame clones and lacks some. The sample carries about 74,000 clones, approximately 84% recorded once. This sample comprised peripheral blood, obtained before any cancer treatment. The TCR originated in a female donor older than 55 with stage I lung adenocarcinoma.

Here the CDR3 reads CASSLMGGRADEQFF. CDR3 in DNA: TGTGCCAGCAGCTTAATGGGCGGGAGGGCCGATGAGCAGTTCTTC. This chain uses TRBV7-9 with TRBJ2-1; 9 positions match TRBD2. The germline gives CDR1 SEHNR, CDR2 FQNEAQ (reference sequence). The CDR3 has 15 amino acids. The ends lost 2 bases at V and 8 bases at J; junction bases unmatched: 7.